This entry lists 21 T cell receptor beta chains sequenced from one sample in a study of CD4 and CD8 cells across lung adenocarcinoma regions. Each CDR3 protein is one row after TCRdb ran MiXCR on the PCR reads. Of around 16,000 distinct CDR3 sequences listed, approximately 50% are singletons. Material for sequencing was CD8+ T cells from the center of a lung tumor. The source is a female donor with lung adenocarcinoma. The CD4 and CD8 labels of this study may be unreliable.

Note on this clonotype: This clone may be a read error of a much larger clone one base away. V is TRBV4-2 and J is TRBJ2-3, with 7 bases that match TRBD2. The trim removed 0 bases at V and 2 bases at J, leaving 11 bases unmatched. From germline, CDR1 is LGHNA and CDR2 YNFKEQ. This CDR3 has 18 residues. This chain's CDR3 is CASSQDIVGGGHTDTQYF. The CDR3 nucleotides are TGTGCCAGCAGCCAAGATATTGTCGGGGGAGGGCACACAGATACGCAGTATTTT.

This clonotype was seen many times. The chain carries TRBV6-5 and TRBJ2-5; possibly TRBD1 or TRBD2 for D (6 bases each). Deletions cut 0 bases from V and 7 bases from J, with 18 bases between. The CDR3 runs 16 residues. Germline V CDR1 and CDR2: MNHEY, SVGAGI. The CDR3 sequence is CASSYSMSGAGGTQYF. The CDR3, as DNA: TGTGCCAGCAGTTACTCGATGTCGGGGGCGGGCGGGACCCAGTACTTC.

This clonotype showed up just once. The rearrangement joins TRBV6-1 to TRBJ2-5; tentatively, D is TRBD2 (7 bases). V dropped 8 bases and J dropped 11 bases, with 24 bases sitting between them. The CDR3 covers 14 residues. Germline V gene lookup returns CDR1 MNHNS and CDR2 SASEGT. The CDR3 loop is CASSGGIKGDTQYF. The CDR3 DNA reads TGTGCCAGCTCGGGGGGCATAAAAGGAGATACGCAGTACTTC.

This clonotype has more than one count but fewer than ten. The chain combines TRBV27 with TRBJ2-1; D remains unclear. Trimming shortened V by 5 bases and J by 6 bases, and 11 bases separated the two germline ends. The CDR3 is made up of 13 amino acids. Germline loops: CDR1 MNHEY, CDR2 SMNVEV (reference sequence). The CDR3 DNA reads TGTGCCAGCAGTATCACTCGTTTCAATGAGCAGTTCTTC. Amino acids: CASSITRFNEQFF.

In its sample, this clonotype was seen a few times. CDR3 residues: CASSYSRHREGTRDEQFF. The CDR3 region has the DNA TGTGCCAGCAGTTACTCGAGGCATCGGGAGGGCACTCGGGATGAGCAGTTCTTC. The chain couples TRBV6-5 to TRBJ2-1; 8 bases agree with TRBD2. J lost 8 bases, V lost 0 bases, and 15 bases had no gene match. The V gene's germline CDR1 is MNHEY and CDR2 SVGAGI. The CDR3 runs to 18 residues.

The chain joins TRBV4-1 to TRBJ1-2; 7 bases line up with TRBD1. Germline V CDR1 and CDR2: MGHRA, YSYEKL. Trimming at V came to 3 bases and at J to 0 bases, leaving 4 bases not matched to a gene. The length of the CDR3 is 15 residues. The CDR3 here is CASSHPGQTNYGYTF. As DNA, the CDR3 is TGCGCCAGCAGCCATCCGGGACAGACTAACTATGGCTACACCTTC.

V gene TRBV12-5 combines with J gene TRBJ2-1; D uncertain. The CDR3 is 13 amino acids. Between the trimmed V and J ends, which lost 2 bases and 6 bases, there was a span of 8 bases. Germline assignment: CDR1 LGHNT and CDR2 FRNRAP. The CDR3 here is CASGLSLSNEQFF. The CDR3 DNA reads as TGTGCTAGTGGTTTGAGCCTAAGCAATGAGCAGTTCTTC.

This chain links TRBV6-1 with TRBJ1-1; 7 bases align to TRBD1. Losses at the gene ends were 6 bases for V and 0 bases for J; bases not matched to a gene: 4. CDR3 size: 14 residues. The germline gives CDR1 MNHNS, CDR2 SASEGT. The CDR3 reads CASRGTALNTEAFF. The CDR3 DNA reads TGTGCCAGCAGGGGGACAGCCTTGAACACTGAAGCTTTCTTT.

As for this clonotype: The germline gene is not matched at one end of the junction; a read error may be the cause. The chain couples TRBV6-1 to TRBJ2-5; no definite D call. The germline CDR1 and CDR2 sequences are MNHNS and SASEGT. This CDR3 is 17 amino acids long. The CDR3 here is CASSEVLPGPHEGFQYF. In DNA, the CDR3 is TGTGCTAGCAGTGAAGTACTGCCGGGCCCACACGAAGGGTTTCAGTACTTC.

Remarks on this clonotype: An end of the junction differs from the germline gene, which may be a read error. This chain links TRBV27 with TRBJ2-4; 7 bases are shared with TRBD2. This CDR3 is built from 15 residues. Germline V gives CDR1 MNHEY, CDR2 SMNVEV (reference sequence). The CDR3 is CASSSGRVGKNTQYF. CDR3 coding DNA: TGTGCCAGCAGTTCGGGGAGGGTGGGCAAAAACACTCAGTATTTC.

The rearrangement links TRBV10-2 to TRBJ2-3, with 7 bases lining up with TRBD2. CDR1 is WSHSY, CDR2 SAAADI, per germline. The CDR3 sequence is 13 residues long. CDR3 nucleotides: TGCGCAGCGGGGACGTGGGACACAGATACGCAGTATTTT. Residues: CAAGTWDTDTQYF.

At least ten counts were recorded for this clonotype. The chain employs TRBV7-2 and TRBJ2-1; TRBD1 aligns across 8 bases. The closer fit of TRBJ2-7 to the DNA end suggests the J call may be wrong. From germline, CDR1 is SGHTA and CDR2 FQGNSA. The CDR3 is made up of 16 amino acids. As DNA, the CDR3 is TGTGCCAGCAGCTCATTAGGGACAGGCTTCATATCCGAGCAGTACTTC. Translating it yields CASSSLGTGFISEQYF.

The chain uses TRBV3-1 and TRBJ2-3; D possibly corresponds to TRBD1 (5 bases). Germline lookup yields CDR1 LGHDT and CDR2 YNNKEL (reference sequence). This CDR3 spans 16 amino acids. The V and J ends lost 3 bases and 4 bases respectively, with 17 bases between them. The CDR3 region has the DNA TGTGCCAGCAGCCAGGAAGCTGGGCAGGGATCAGATACGCAGTATTTT. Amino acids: CASSQEAGQGSDTQYF.

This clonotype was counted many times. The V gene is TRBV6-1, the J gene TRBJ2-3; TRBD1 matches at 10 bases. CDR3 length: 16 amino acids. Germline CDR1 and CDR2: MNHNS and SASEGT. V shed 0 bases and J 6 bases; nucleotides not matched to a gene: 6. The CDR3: CASSEAGTGVGDTQYF. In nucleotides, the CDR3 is TGTGCCAGCAGTGAAGCCGGGACAGGGGTTGGGGATACGCAGTATTTT.

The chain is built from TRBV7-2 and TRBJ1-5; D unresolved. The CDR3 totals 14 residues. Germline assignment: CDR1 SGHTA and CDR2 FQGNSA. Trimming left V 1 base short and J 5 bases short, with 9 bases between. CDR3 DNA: TGTGCCAGCAGCTTAGTAGGCCCAGATCAGCCCCAGCATTTT. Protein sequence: CASSLVGPDQPQHF.

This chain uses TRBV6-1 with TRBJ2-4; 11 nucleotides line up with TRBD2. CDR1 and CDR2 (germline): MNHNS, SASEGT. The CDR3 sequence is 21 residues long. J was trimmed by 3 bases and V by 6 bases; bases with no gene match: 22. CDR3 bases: TGTGCCAGCAGCCATACATACCCGGGGCTAGCGGGAGGAGAGGGCAAAAACATTCAGTACTTC. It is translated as CASSHTYPGLAGGEGKNIQYF.

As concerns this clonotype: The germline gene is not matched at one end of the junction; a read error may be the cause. CDR3 amino acids: CARLGGGTKNIQYF. The CDR3 DNA reads as TGTGCGAGGCTGGGGGGGGGGACCAAAAACATTCAGTACTTC. The J gene is TRBJ2-4, the V gene TRBV10-2, with 7 bases fitting TRBD2. Germline CDR1 is WSHSY and CDR2 is SAAADI. The CDR3 covers 14 residues.

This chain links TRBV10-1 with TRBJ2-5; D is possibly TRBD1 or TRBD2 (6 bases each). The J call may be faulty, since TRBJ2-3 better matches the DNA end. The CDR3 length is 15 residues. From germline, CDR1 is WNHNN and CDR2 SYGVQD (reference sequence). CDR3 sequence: CASSESGTSTGTQYF. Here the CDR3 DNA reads TGCGCCAGCAGTGAATCGGGAACTAGCACAGGGACGCAGTATTTT.

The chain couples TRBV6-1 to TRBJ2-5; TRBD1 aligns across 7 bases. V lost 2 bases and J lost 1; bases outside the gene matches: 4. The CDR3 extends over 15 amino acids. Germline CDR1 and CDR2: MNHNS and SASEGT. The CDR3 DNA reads TGTGCCAGCAGTGAAACCAGGACAGGCCAAGAGACCCAGTACTTC. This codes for CASSETRTGQETQYF.

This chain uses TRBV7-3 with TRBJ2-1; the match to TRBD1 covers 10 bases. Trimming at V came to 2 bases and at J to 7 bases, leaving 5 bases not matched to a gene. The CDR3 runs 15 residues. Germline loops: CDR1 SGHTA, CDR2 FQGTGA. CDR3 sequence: CASSLGTGASNEQFF. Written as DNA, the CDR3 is TGTGCCAGCAGCTTAGGGACAGGGGCTTCAAATGAGCAGTTCTTC.

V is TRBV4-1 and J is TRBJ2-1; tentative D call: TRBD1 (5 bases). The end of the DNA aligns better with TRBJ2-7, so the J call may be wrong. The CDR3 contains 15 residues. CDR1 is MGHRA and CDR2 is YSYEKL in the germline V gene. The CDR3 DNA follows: TGCGCCAGGGGCCCTGGGGCCAACGACCCAGATACGCAGTACTTC. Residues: CARGPGANDPDTQYF.